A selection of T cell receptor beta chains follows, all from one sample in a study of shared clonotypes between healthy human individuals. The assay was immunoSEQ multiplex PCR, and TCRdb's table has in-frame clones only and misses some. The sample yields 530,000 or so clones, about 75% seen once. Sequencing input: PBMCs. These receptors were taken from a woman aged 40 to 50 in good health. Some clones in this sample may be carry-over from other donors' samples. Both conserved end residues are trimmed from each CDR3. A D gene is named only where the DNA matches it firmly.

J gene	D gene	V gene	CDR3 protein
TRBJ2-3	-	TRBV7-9	ASSPLSSTDTQY
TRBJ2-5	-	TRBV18	ASSPVQETQY
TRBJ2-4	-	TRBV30	AWTDILAKNIQY
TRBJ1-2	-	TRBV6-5	ASSWFRGGYT
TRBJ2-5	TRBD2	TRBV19	ASSMAGLAGFFGGETQY
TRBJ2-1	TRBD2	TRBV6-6	ASKVAGDSYNEQF
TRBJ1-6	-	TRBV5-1	ASSLDSYNSPLH
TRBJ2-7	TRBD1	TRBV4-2	ASSQELWDRGEQY
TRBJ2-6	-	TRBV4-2	ASSVPRRLQSRANVLT
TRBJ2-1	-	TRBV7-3	ASSSNPGDYNEQF
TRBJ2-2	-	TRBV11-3	ASSPLNTGELF
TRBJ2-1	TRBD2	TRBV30	AWSVGLAYNNEQF
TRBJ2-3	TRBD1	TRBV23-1	ASSQSRGSQSRTDTQY
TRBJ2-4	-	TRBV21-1	ASSWTTTSARKNIQY
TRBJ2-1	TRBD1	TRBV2	ASREDRGSYNEQF
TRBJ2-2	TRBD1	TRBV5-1	ASSWGQGDTGELF
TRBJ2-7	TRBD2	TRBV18	ASAGGVRVGEQY
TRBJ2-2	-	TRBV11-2	ASSPRTGSLTGELF
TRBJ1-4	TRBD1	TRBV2	ASRDRVMGEKLF
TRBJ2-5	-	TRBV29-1	SVGSRSQETQY
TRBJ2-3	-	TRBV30	AWSVEGDTQY
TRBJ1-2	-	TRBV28	ASSSPSSYT
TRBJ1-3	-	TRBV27	ASRLSSGNTIY
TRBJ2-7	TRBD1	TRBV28	ASSLPGQGLLEQY
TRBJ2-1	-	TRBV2	ASSERPPWNEQF
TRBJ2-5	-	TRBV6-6	ASSYGLGPTQETQY
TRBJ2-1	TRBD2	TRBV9	ASSVLAADVHEQF
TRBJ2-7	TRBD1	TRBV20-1	SADRGREQY
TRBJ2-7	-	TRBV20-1	SASLSYEQY
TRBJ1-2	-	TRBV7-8	ASSLEDSGEGYT
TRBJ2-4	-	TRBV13	ASSKGAKNIQY
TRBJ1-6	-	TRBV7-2	ASSLDGRGTPLH
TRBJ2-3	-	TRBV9	ASRGLGTSGDTQY
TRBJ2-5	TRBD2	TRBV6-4	ASRGEQREVGETQY
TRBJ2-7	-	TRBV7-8	ASSLGAGLGEQY
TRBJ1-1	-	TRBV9	ASSPHSGTEAF
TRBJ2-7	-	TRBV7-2	ASSLDPAIYEQY
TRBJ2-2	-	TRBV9	ASTPPRAGELF
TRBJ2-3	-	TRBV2	ASSETSVRQGRPNTQY
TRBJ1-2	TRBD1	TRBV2	ASRLGTAYGYT
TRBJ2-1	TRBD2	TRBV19	ASSIASGAYNEQF
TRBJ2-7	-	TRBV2	ASKQEYEQY
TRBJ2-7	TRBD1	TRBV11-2	ASSSGQGSSYEQY
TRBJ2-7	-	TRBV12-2	ASRRPGDSTYEQY
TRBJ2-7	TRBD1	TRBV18	ASSLARTGDEQY
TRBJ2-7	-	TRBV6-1	ASSRSGSYEQY
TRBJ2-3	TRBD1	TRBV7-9	ASSLAHGQGARADTQY
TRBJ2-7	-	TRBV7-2	ASSLAGRGGYEQY
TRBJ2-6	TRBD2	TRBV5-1	ASIGGSSGANVLT
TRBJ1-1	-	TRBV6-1	ASSERGRQDF
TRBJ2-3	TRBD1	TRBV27	ASSYRTGAYTDTQY
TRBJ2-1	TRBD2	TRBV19	ASSPFTSGSYNEQF
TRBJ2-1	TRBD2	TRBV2	ARETSRNNEQF
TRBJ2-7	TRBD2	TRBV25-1	ASSEPGLAGVHGQY